This TCR beta chain is drawn from a study of OX40 agonist ivuxolimab in advanced cancers. Between the trimmed V and J ends, which lost 4 bases and 3 bases, there was a span of 13 bases. The germline V gene encodes CDR1 SGHNT and CDR2 YYREEE (reference sequence). This CDR3 contains 14 residues. Turning to this clone: Its cognate antigen is unknown.

TCRdb keeps only in-frame clones here, not all; method: immunoSEQ multiplex PCR. Of 65,000 to 90,000 clones listed, roughly 86% were seen once; the top ten hold approximately 0.7%. Study-wide points: Compared with CD4+, CD8+ T cells on average had more expanded clones.

The V call is TRBV5-4, the J call TRBJ1-2; no clear D. This TCR was recovered from an adult with an advanced solid tumor such as melanoma, head and neck, liver or kidney cancer. Here the sequenced sample was CD4+ or CD8+ T cells sorted from blood, taken in a trial of the OX40 agonist ivuxolimab. The CDR3 here is CASSRPHGDYGYTF. DNA for the CDR3: TGTGCCAGCAGCCGCCCCCACGGGGACTATGGCTACACCTTC.